The sequence of this T cell receptor beta chain was determined in a study of shared clonotypes between healthy human individuals. This CDR3 spans 14 amino acids. The germline V and J ends were trimmed by 6 bases and 5 bases, with 16 bases remaining between them. Germline V gene lookup returns CDR1 LNHDA and CDR2 SQIVND (reference sequence). This clone was detected only a few times. Authors' data handling: ImmunoSEQ only sent back junction sequences with no quality scores, so filtering was done differently. Assay: immunoSEQ multiplex PCR; the TCRdb copy retains only in-frame clones and omits some. The V and J calls and clone size are taken from that table; D and trimming were inferred from the DNA. The top ten clones hold about 45% of a sample with approximately 100,000 clones, roughly 69% of them seen once. The CD8 memory fraction combined CD45RO+ cells with TemRA cells (CCR7-negative CD45RA+).

The source material was memory CD8+ T cells sorted from blood. Specified subset: CD45RO+ cells pooled with CCR7-negative TemRA cells. The chain carries TRBV19 and TRBJ1-1, with D tentatively TRBD1 (6 bases). This clonotype originated in a man under 40 in good health. CDR3 in amino acids: CASRSTGLGTEAFF. In DNA, the CDR3 is TGTGCCAGTAGATCGACAGGCCTAGGGACTGAAGCTTTCTTT.